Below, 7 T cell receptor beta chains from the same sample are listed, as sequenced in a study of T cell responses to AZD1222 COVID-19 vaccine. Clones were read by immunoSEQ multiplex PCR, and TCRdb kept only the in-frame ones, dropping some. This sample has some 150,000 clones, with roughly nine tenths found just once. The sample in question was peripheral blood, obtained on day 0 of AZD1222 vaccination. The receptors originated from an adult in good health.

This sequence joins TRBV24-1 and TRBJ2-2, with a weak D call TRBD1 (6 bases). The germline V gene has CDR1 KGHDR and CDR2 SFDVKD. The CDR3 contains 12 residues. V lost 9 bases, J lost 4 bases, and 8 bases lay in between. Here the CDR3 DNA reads TGTGCCACCGGGGGCAGCACCGGGGAGCTGTTTTTT. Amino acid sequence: CATGGSTGELFF.

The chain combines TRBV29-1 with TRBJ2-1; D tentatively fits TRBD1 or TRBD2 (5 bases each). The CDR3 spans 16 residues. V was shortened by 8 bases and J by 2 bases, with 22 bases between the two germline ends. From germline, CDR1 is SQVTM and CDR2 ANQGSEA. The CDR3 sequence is CSLTTWVGETYNEQFF. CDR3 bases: TGCAGCCTCACTACATGGGTGGGGGAGACCTACAATGAGCAGTTCTTC.

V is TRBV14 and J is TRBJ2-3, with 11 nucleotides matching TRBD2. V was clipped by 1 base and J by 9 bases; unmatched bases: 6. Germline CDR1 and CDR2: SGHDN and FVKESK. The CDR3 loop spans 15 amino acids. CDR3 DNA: TGTGCCAGCAGCCAAGGTACTAGCGGGAGATACACGCAGTATTTT. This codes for CASSQGTSGRYTQYF.

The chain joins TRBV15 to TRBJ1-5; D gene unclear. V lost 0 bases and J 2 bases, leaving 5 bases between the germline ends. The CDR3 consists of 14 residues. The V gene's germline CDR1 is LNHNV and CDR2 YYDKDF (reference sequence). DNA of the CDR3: TGTGCCACCAGCAGAGACGGAGGCAATCAGCCCCAGCATTTT. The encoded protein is CATSRDGGNQPQHF.

In DNA, the CDR3 is TGTGCCAGCAGTTTATCAAGCCAATTTAATGAAAAACTGTTTTTT. Its translation is CASSLSSQFNEKLFF. The chain has TRBV28 and TRBJ1-4, with no clear D. The CDR3 loop spans 15 amino acids. The V gene lost 1 base and the J gene lost 4 bases, with 10 bases spanning the gap. The V gene's germline CDR1 is MDHEN and CDR2 SYDVKM.

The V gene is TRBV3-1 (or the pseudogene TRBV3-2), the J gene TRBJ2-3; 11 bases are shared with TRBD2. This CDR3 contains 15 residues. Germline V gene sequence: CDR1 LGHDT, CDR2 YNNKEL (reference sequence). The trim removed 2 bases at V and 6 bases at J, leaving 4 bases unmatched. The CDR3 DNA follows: TGTGCCAGCAGCCAATTCACTAGCGGGGGTGATACGCAGTATTTT. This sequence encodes CASSQFTSGGDTQYF.

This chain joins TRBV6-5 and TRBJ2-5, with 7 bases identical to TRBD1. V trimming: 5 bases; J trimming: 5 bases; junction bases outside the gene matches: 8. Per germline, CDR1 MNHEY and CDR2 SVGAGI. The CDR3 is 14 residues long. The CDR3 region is CASSTRQGGETQYF. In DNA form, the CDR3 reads TGTGCCAGCAGTACGCGACAGGGCGGCGAGACCCAGTACTTC.